The next 19 T cell receptor beta chains were all read from a single sample in a study of control samples from healthy donors and cancer patients. Generated by immunoSEQ multiplex PCR, the TCRdb table keeps only in-frame clones and is missing some. The sample includes some 99,000 clones, more than 85% of them seen just once. The sample comprised blood. The source is a woman aged 45-65 years in good health.

The chain recombines TRBV7-2 with TRBJ2-3; TRBD1 or TRBD2 may be the D gene (6 bases each). Trimming removed 5 bases at V and 0 bases at J, with 21 bases between. In germline, CDR1 is SGHTA, CDR2 FQGNSA. The CDR3 length is 18 residues. For the CDR3, the DNA is TGTGCCAGCAGCCCTCTGGTAGGGGGGCAGAGTAGCACAGATACGCAGTATTTT. This gives the protein CASSPLVGGQSSTDTQYF.

The V and J genes are TRBV2 and TRBJ1-2; D gene uncertain. V was clipped by 0 bases and J by 8 bases, with 16 bases between them. This CDR3 contains 15 residues. Germline V CDR1 and CDR2: SNHLY, FYNNEI. The CDR3 DNA reads TGTGCCAGCAGTGAAGCTTGGAGGGCCCCCTCCGGCTACACCTTC. Translated, it gives CASSEAWRAPSGYTF. The full variable domain, rest sourced from reference TRBV2 and TRBJ1-2, is EPEVTQTPSHQVTQMGQEVILRCVPISNHLYFYWYRQILGQKVEFLVSFYNNEISEKSEIFDDQFSVERPDGSNFTLKIRSTKLEDSAMYFCASSEAWRAPSGYTFGSGTRLTVV.

The chain uses TRBV5-6 and TRBJ2-3, with a tentative D call TRBD1 (5 bases). With 2 bases removed from V and 0 bases from J, the gap between germline ends came to 10 bases. CDR1 and CDR2 (germline): SGHDT, YYEEEE. The CDR3 runs 15 residues. CDR3 coding DNA: TGTGCCAGCAGCTTCTGGGGCGCTAGCACAGATACGCAGTATTTT. Amino acid sequence: CASSFWGASTDTQYF.

In DNA form, the CDR3 reads TGTGCCAGCTCACTTCGGACGGGCGGGACCTACGAGCAGTACTTC. As protein: CASSLRTGGTYEQYF. This chain connects TRBV18 to TRBJ2-7, with TRBD2 as a possible D gene (6 bases). There are 15 residues in the CDR3. V was trimmed by 4 bases and J by 2 bases, leaving 15 bases between them. Germline V gene lookup returns CDR1 KGHSH and CDR2 LQKENI.

The chain is built from TRBV7-2 and TRBJ2-7; 11 bases are shared with TRBD2. Germline V CDR1 and CDR2: SGHTA, FQGNSA. With V trimmed by 5 bases and J by 3 bases, 9 bases remained unmatched. The CDR3 is 16 residues long. CDR3 sequence reads: CASSATGTSGRYEQYV. The DNA of the CDR3 is TGTGCCAGCAGCGCCACCGGGACTAGCGGCCGCTACGAGCAGTACGTC.

This chain joins TRBV14 and TRBJ2-6; 9 bases match TRBD1. The CDR3 is 17 residues long. Germline CDR1 SGHDN, CDR2 FVKESK. The V and J ends lost 6 bases and 2 bases, in that order; junction bases with no gene match: 8. In DNA form, the CDR3 reads TGTGCCAGCAGATCCGGGACAGGGCGGCCTGGGGCCAACGTCCTGACTTTC. Translating gives CASRSGTGRPGANVLTF. The full variable domain, rest sourced from reference TRBV14 and TRBJ2-6, is EAGVTQFPSHSVIEKGQTVTLRCDPISGHDNLYWYRRVMGKEIKFLLHFVKESKQDESGMPNNRFLAERTGGTYSTLKVQPAELEDSGVYFCASRSGTGRPGANVLTFGAGSRLTVL.

V is TRBV15 and J is TRBJ1-5; D remains ambiguous. The germline V and J ends were trimmed by 5 bases and 6 bases, with 11 bases remaining between them. This CDR3 has 13 amino acids. Looked up from germline, CDR1 is LNHNV and CDR2 is YYDKDF (reference sequence). CDR3 amino acids: CATSPGPGQPQHF. Here the CDR3 DNA reads TGTGCCACCAGCCCCGGGCCAGGTCAGCCCCAGCATTTT.

The J gene is TRBJ2-7, the V gene TRBV7-9; tentatively, D is TRBD2 (6 bases). CDR1 SEHNR and CDR2 FQNEAQ come from the germline V gene (reference sequence). This CDR3 is built from 17 residues. Trimming left V 1 base short and J 0 bases short, with 16 bases between. The CDR3 is CASSLGSGGLSSYEQYF. The CDR3 DNA reads TGTGCCAGCAGCTTAGGATCGGGTGGACTAAGCTCCTACGAGCAGTACTTC.

V gene TRBV5-1 combines with J gene TRBJ1-4, with D possibly matching TRBD1 (6 bases). The V end lost 0 bases, the J end lost 4 bases, and 13 bases lay between the germline ends. The CDR3 consists of 16 residues. Germline CDR1 and CDR2: SGHRS and YFSETQ. CDR3: CASSLGAADSNEKLFF. The CDR3 nucleotides read TGCGCCAGCAGCTTGGGAGCCGCGGACAGTAATGAAAAACTGTTTTTT.

The chain has TRBV19 and TRBJ2-1; D gene uncertain. The V and J ends lost 5 bases and 7 bases respectively, with 12 bases between them. This CDR3 has 13 residues. Germline CDR1 LNHDA, CDR2 SQIVND (reference sequence). The CDR3 is CASSPVAGNEQFF. In nucleotides, the CDR3 is TGTGCCAGTAGTCCGGTAGCCGGGAATGAGCAGTTCTTC.

The rearrangement joins TRBV18 to TRBJ2-7, with D perhaps matching TRBD2 (6 bases). Germline loops: CDR1 KGHSH, CDR2 LQKENI. This CDR3 spans 11 amino acids. V gave up 4 bases and J gave up 5 bases, with 6 bases separating them. Here the CDR3 reads CASSRGDEQYV. The CDR3 DNA reads TGTGCCAGCTCACGGGGGGACGAGCAGTACGTC.

The CDR3 DNA sequence: TGTGCCAGCAGTTATCGCCGGGACAGAGCGAACACCGGGGAGCTGTTTTTT. This codes for CASSYRRDRANTGELFF. This chain uses TRBV27 with TRBJ2-2, with 7 bases matching TRBD1. The V gene end was trimmed by 4 bases and the J gene end by 0 bases; junction bases not matched to a gene: 8. The CDR3 has 17 amino acids. The germline V gene encodes CDR1 MNHEY and CDR2 SMNVEV (reference sequence).

The V and J genes are TRBV6-6 and TRBJ1-5; perhaps TRBD1 as D (6 bases). V lost 8 bases and J lost 2, with 10 bases in between. This CDR3 region has 13 residues. Germline CDR1 MNHNY, CDR2 SVGAGI (reference sequence). CDR3 sequence (DNA): TGTGCCAGCCAAGGGGGAGGCAATCAGCCCCAGCATTTT. Its translation is CASQGGGNQPQHF.

This chain connects TRBV5-8 to TRBJ1-4; D call uncertain. CDR3 length equals 16 residues. The germline CDR1 and CDR2 sequences are SGHTS and YDEGEE. The V end was cut by 4 bases, the J end by 3 bases, with 16 bases between. The CDR3: CASSGVRGSANEKLFF. The CDR3 DNA follows: TGTGCCAGCAGCGGAGTTCGGGGATCGGCTAATGAAAAACTGTTTTTT.

The chain links TRBV5-1 to TRBJ2-1, with 10 bases fitting TRBD2. The germline gives CDR1 SGHRS, CDR2 YFSETQ. J gave up 0 bases and V 1 base, and 7 bases lay outside the gene matches. This CDR3 spans 18 amino acids. The CDR3 loop is CASSLKWASGGSYNEQFF. The CDR3 coding sequence is TGCGCCAGCAGCTTGAAGTGGGCTAGCGGGGGCTCCTACAATGAGCAGTTCTTC.

The V and J genes are TRBV30 and TRBJ1-2; D not certain. In germline, CDR1 is GTSNPN, CDR2 SVGIG (reference sequence). The length of the CDR3 is 10 residues. V was trimmed by 3 bases and J by 8 bases, leaving 7 bases between them. The CDR3 is CAWRSWGYTF. CDR3 sequence (DNA): TGTGCCTGGAGGTCCTGGGGCTACACCTTC.

The chain recombines TRBV5-4 with TRBJ1-5, with 10 bases matching TRBD1. Germline V CDR1 and CDR2: SGHNT, YYREEE (reference sequence). The CDR3 extends over 14 amino acids. V lost 4 bases to trimming and J lost 8 bases; unmatched junction nucleotides: 6. The CDR3 bases are TGTGCCAGCAGCGAGGGGACAGGGGTTGAGCCCCAGCATTTT. Translating gives CASSEGTGVEPQHF.

As regards this clone: Other nucleotide sequences from this sample produce the same CDR3. The chain employs TRBV6-6 and TRBJ1-6; D possibly corresponds to TRBD1 (5 bases). The CDR3 extends over 15 amino acids. Trimming took 2 bases from V and 6 from J, leaving 11 bases between them. Germline CDR1 MNHNY, CDR2 SVGAGI (reference sequence). The CDR3 is CASSYGGSGNSPLHF. CDR3 DNA sequence: TGTGCCAGCAGTTACGGGGGATCTGGTAATTCACCCCTCCACTTT.

This clone was seen only a few times. This chain links TRBV4-3 with TRBJ2-2, with 9 positions matching TRBD1. Trimming removed 6 bases from V and 4 bases from J; junction bases left unmatched: 6. Germline-derived CDR1 and CDR2 are LGHNA and YSLEER. CDR3 length: 15 amino acids. The CDR3 spells CASRTTGGSTGELFF. The CDR3 DNA follows: TGCGCCAGCAGGACGACAGGGGGGAGCACCGGGGAGCTGTTTTTT.